Reported below is one T cell receptor (beta chain). Many counts were recorded for this clonotype. The antigen it binds to is not known. No base-level quality is on record; no much larger clone is a single base apart. The data derive from a study of T cells in Graves' hyperthyroidism and ophthalmopathy (dated by TCRdb to about 2019). Background on the whole study: Peripheral blood was sampled at the time of initial diagnosis, prior to any treatment. According to the paper, TCR Vbeta CDR3 sequencing was carried out on more than 120 peripheral blood samples, which came from fewer than 50 ophthalmopathy, approximately 78 hyperthyroidism and roughly 17 progressor patients. Prospective prediction of ophthalmopathy was tested in an independent validation cohort of 18 to 20 hyperthyroidism patients and 15 to 17 patients who later progressed to ophthalmopathy. The roughly 100 discovery patients were randomly divided into training and test sets at a 7:3 ratio. After sampling, hyperthyroidism patients received methimazole starting at 30 mg daily, and ophthalmopathy patients received high-dose intravenous methylprednisolone. Thyroid tissue and blood T-cell repertoires from six Graves' hyperthyroidism patients were also compared in the study. To identify TCR V-J signatures that set the groups apart, the researchers used a discovery cohort of about a hundred patients, made up of around 40 with Graves' ophthalmopathy and 57 with stable Graves' hyperthyroidism.

TCR beta CDR3 regions were amplified from RNA transcripts. For the first round of RT-PCR on the TCR CDR3, the HTBI primer set was used together with the Qiagen OneStep RT-PCR kit. Libraries were constructed in a second round of multiplex PCR, after which size selection and purification were performed. The libraries were sequenced on an Illumina HiSeq2000 using paired-end 100 bp reads. Under the source paper's analysis protocol: SOAPnuke was used to process the raw data, with reads discarded if the reads contained adapters or uncalled bases, had a mean Phred below 15, or lacked an exact constant-primer or identifier match. High-quality paired reads were merged with COPE v1.2.5, and unique nucleotide sequences were defined as clonotypes. MiTCR v1.1 was used to align clonotypes to the IMGT TRBV, TRBD and TRBJ reference segments. The analysis included only V-J combinations with a frequency above 0.0001, which together covered about 99% of the repertoires. A TCS score was defined as the ratio between F50 (clonal expansion) and ExV (chaos), using BLOSUM62-based TCRdist between CDR3 peptides within each V-J. Welch's t-statistics and random forest reduced roughly 540 V-J features to 13, which were used in a naive Bayes classifier (R e1071). The Morisita-Horn index was used to measure how similar the thyroid and blood repertoires were. The raw public reads went through TCRdb reprocessing: fastp at Q25, MiXCR clone calling, in-frame beta chains kept. Each entry merges the rows of one CDR3 protein and shows their most common DNA and genes. What appears here as the V and J calls and clone size reflects TCRdb's work, not the paper's. The table for this sample lists 600,000 to 700,000 distinct CDR3 sequences; 14% to 15% of them were counted only once. The ten largest account for roughly 4.5% of the sample.

Ophthalmopathy patients had moderately to severely active disease, Clinical Activity Score of at least 3, NOSPECS grade of at least 4, and duration under 3 months. Exclusion was applied to patients with uncontrolled infections, other autoimmune diseases, pregnancy or lactation. Diagnoses were based on clinical symptoms, serum thyroxine and TRAb, thyroid ultrasound and orbital computed tomography. Ficoll-Paque density gradient centrifugation was used to isolate PBMCs from 8 to 10 ml of fresh peripheral blood. Total RNA was extracted with Trizol reagent, and quality was checked on an Agilent 2100 Bioanalyzer. Broad study findings and their caveats: Sample size was not statistically predetermined, and investigators were not blinded to group allocation. In cross-validation, a model built on a 13 V-J signature told ophthalmopathy apart from stable hyperthyroidism with under 90% sensitivity and around 84% specificity, and in testing the same model reached 80%/75%. Most expanded thyroid clonotypes (frequency above 0.001) were also detected in blood, suggesting blood repertoires may reflect thyroid immune responses. During validation, the model predicted progression to ophthalmopathy a median of approximately six months ahead of onset, with just under 71% sensitivity and 72% to 80% specificity.

Measured from the cysteine to the phenylalanine, the CDR3 is 14 residues long. The CDR3 DNA has 42 bases and is translated from base 1. The V and J ends are trimmed by 7 bases and 4 bases, leaving 13 bases between them. Sequencing was performed on blood. The chain links TRBV12-3 or TRBV12-4 with TRBJ2-2, with TRBD2 as a weak D call on 5 bases. This TCR derives from a woman in her thirties or forties with Graves' ophthalmopathy. The DNA reads as follows: TGTGCCAGCATTGAGAGGGCCCTCACCGGGGAGCTGTTTTTT. Translated, this is CASIERALTGELFF.